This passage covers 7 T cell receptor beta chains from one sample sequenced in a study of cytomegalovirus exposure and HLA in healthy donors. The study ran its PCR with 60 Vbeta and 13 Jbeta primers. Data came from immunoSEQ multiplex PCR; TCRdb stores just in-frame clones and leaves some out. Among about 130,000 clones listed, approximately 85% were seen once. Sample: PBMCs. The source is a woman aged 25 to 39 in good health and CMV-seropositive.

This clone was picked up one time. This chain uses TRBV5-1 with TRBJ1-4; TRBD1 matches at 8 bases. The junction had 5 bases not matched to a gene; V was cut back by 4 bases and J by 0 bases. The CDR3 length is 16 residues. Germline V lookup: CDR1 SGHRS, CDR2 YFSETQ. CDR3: CASSMGTGTTNEKLFF. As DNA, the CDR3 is TGCGCCAGCAGCATGGGGACAGGAACAACTAATGAAAAACTGTTTTTT.

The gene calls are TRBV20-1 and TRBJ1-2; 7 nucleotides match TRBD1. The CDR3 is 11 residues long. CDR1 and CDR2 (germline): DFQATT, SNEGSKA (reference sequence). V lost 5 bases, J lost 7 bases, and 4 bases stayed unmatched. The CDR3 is CSAPYRGGYTF. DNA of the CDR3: TGCAGTGCTCCCTACAGGGGTGGCTACACCTTC.

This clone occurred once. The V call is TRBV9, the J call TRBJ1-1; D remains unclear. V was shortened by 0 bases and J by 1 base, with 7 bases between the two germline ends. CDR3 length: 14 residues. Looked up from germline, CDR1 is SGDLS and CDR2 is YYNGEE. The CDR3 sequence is CASSVEGRNTEAFF. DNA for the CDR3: TGTGCCAGCAGCGTAGAAGGGAGGAACACTGAAGCTTTCTTT.

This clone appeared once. CDR3 nucleotide sequence: TGCGCCAGCAGCCAAGTTCCAAGCGGGGCCTACAATGAGCAGTTCTTC. Translating it yields CASSQVPSGAYNEQFF. V is TRBV4-1 and J is TRBJ2-1; 7 positions agree with TRBD2. The CDR3 has 16 residues. The V and J ends lost 1 base and 2 bases, in that order; junction bases with no gene match: 5. CDR1 and CDR2 (germline): MGHRA, YSYEKL.

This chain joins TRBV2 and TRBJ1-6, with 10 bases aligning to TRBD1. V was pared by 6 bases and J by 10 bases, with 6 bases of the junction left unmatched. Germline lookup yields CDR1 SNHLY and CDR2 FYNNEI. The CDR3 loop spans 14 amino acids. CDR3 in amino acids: CASSPGTGESPLHF. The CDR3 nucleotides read TGTGCCAGCAGCCCCGGGACAGGGGAATCACCCCTCCACTTT.

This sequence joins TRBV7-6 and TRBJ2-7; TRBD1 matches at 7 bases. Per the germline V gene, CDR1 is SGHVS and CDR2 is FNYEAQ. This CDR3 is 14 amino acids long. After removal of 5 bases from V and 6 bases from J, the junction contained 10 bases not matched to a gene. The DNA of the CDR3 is TGTGCCAGCAGCCGCATCGGACAGGACTCCGAGCAGTACTTC. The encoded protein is CASSRIGQDSEQYF.

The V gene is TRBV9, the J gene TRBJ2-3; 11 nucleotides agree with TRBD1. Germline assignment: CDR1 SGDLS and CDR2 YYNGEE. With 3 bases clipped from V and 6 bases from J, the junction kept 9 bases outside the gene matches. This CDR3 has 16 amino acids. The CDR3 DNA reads TGTGCCAGCAGCGCCCAACCGGGACAGGGGGTTGATACGCAGTATTTT. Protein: CASSAQPGQGVDTQYF.